The 15 T cell receptor beta chains below were found in one sample sequenced in a study of blood T cell repertoires in COVID-19. Assay used: immunoSEQ multiplex PCR; TCRdb lists only in-frame clones, some missing. Of approximately 200,000 clones listed, about 90% are singletons. Sequencing was done on a sample of peripheral blood. The receptors derive from a woman aged 60-75 years with acute or convalescent COVID-19.

Comment on this clone: Other DNA sequences in this specimen translate into the identical CDR3. The chain carries TRBV7-2 and TRBJ2-5; possibly TRBD2 for D (6 bases). V lost 1 base, J lost 2 bases, and 14 bases lay in between. Germline CDR1 and CDR2: SGHTA and FQGNSA. This CDR3 region has 16 residues. DNA for the CDR3: TGTGCCAGCAGCTTAGTCGGTAGCGGTTCTCAAGAGACCCAGTACTTC. This encodes CASSLVGSGSQETQYF.

The chain carries TRBV9 and TRBJ1-4, with a possible D match to TRBD1 (6 bases). Trimming left V 0 bases short and J 8 bases short, with 14 bases between. Germline-derived CDR1 and CDR2 are SGDLS and YYNGEE. The CDR3 sequence is 15 residues long. CDR3 residues: CASSVAGTQGEKLFF. The CDR3 coding sequence is TGTGCCAGCAGCGTAGCAGGAACCCAGGGGGAAAAACTGTTTTTT.

The chain has TRBV9 and TRBJ2-3; D remains unclear. The V end lost 0 bases, the J end lost 0 bases, and 8 bases lay between the germline ends. From germline, CDR1 is SGDLS and CDR2 YYNGEE. CDR3 length: 15 residues. The chain's CDR3 is CASSVGPSSTDTQYF. The CDR3 DNA reads as TGTGCCAGCAGCGTAGGGCCGTCTAGCACAGATACGCAGTATTTT.

The J gene is TRBJ1-6, the V gene TRBV6-5, with 7 positions matching TRBD1. The trim removed 6 bases at V and 7 bases at J, leaving 6 bases unmatched. This CDR3 is built from 14 residues. The germline CDR1 and CDR2 sequences are MNHEY and SVGAGI. The DNA for the CDR3 is TGTGCCAGCAGAACCAGGGGGTTAAATTCACCCCTCCACTTT. It translates to CASRTRGLNSPLHF.

The V call is TRBV6-2 or TRBV6-3, the J call TRBJ2-7; D is possibly TRBD1 (6 bases). The CDR3 extends over 14 amino acids. CDR1 and CDR2 (germline): MNHEY, SVGEGT. The V end was cut by 4 bases, the J end by 7 bases, with 17 bases between. This CDR3 is CASSSTSRGWEQYF. The DNA for the CDR3 is TGTGCCAGCAGTTCTACCTCTAGGGGGTGGGAGCAGTACTTC.

The rearrangement links TRBV2 to TRBJ2-5; TRBD2 agrees at 10 bases. The CDR3 consists of 18 residues. The germline V gene has CDR1 SNHLY and CDR2 FYNNEI. J was trimmed by 4 bases and V by 6 bases; bases with no gene match: 17. CDR3 amino acids: CASSRRGASGRERETQYF. The CDR3, as DNA: TGTGCCAGCAGCCGAAGGGGGGCTAGCGGGAGAGAGCGAGAGACCCAGTACTTC.

The chain combines TRBV6-2 or TRBV6-3 with TRBJ1-2, with D tentatively TRBD1 (6 bases). Trimming cost V 5 bases and J 2 bases, with 15 bases left between them. The CDR3 consists of 15 residues. Germline V CDR1 and CDR2: MNHEY, SVGEGT. The DNA for the CDR3 is TGTGCCAGCAGTCCGCTACCGCAGGGGAACTATGGCTACACCTTC. It is translated as CASSPLPQGNYGYTF.

The chain couples TRBV5-1 to TRBJ1-4; the D is unclear. V lost 0 bases and J 0 bases, leaving 6 bases between the germline ends. This CDR3 has 15 amino acids. Germline V CDR1 and CDR2: SGHRS, YFSETQ. CDR3 region: CASSLVSATNEKLFF. In DNA form, the CDR3 reads TGCGCCAGCAGCTTGGTGTCAGCAACTAATGAAAAACTGTTTTTT.

The rearrangement joins TRBV19 to TRBJ2-1, with 7 bases that match TRBD1. Germline V gene lookup returns CDR1 LNHDA and CDR2 SQIVND (reference sequence). The CDR3 length is 13 residues. V dropped 5 bases and J dropped 7; count of bases not matched to a gene: 5. CDR3: CASSPTTGNEQFF. Here the CDR3 DNA reads TGTGCCAGTAGTCCCACGACAGGGAATGAGCAGTTCTTC.

The chain recombines TRBV28 with TRBJ1-5, with D uncertain. Trimming removed 8 bases at V and 2 bases at J, with 16 bases between. This CDR3 is built from 15 residues. Per the germline V gene, CDR1 is MDHEN and CDR2 is SYDVKM. CDR3 nucleotides: TGTGCCAGCCGAGGCTCTGGGAGCGGCAATCAGCCCCAGCATTTT. The encoded protein is CASRGSGSGNQPQHF.

CDR3 residues: CASSPGGRTYNEQFF. For the CDR3, the DNA is TGTGCCAGCAGCCCAGGGGGGCGCACCTACAATGAGCAGTTCTTC. The genes are TRBV11-3 and TRBJ2-1; D may be TRBD1 (7 bases). The germline V gene has CDR1 SGHNT and CDR2 YENEEA. The CDR3 has 15 residues. Trimming took off 5 bases at V and 2 bases at J, with 13 bases between the two ends. Full variable domain (remainder filled in from reference TRBV11-3 and TRBJ2-1): EAGVVQSPRYKIIEKKQPVAFWCNPISGHNTLYWYLQNLGQGPELLIRYENEEAVDDSQLPKDRFSAERLKGVDSTLKIQPAELGDSAVYLCASSPGGRTYNEQFFGPGTRLTVL.

This clone was seen only once. The DNA for the CDR3 is TGTGCCAGCAGCCAAGGACAGCCGAATGAGCAGTTCTTC. It codes for CASSQGQPNEQFF. The chain has TRBV3-1 (or the pseudogene TRBV3-2) and TRBJ2-1, with a weak D call TRBD1 (5 bases). Trimming took 1 base from V and 7 from J, leaving 8 bases between them. This CDR3 contains 13 residues. CDR1 LGHDT and CDR2 YNNKEL come from the germline V gene (reference sequence).

This clone was seen repeatedly, ten times or more. This rearrangement joins TRBV6-5 to TRBJ1-2; 12 nucleotides line up with TRBD1. Germline V gene lookup returns CDR1 MNHEY and CDR2 SVGAGI. V was pared by 2 bases and J by 4 bases, with 2 bases of the junction left unmatched. This CDR3 spans 15 amino acids. The CDR3 loop is CASSYRGQGAYGYTF. CDR3 coding DNA: TGTGCCAGCAGTTACCGGGGACAGGGGGCCTATGGCTACACCTTC.

This rearrangement joins TRBV19 to TRBJ2-2; 11 bases match TRBD2. V was pared by 9 bases and J by 0 bases, with 3 bases of the junction left unmatched. The germline V gene has CDR1 LNHDA and CDR2 SQIVND (reference sequence). This CDR3 contains 15 residues. Here the CDR3 reads CASQGLAANTGELFF. CDR3 bases: TGTGCCAGCCAGGGACTAGCGGCGAACACCGGGGAGCTGTTTTTT. The full variable domain, with the rest looked up from reference TRBV19 and TRBJ2-2, is DGGITQSPKYLFRKEGQNVTLSCEQNLNHDAMYWYRQDPGQGLRLIYYSQIVNDFQKGDIAEGYSVSREKKESFPLTVTSAQKNPTAFYLCASQGLAANTGELFFGEGSRLTVL.

This chain connects TRBV7-9 to TRBJ1-5; 7 nucleotides agree with TRBD1. Germline V lookup: CDR1 SEHNR, CDR2 FQNEAQ (reference sequence). This CDR3 comprises 13 residues. The V gene end was trimmed by 5 bases and the J gene end by 6 bases; junction bases not matched to a gene: 4. The CDR3 nucleotides read TGTGCCAGCAGCCAAACAGGGGCTCAGCCCCAGCATTTT. Protein product: CASSQTGAQPQHF. Complete variable domain (other parts from reference TRBV7-9 and TRBJ1-5): DTGVSQNPRHKITKRGQNVTFRCDPISEHNRLYWYRQTLGQGPEFLTYFQNEAQLEKSRLLSDRFSAERPKGSFSTLEIQRTEQGDSAMYLCASSQTGAQPQHFGDGTRLSIL.